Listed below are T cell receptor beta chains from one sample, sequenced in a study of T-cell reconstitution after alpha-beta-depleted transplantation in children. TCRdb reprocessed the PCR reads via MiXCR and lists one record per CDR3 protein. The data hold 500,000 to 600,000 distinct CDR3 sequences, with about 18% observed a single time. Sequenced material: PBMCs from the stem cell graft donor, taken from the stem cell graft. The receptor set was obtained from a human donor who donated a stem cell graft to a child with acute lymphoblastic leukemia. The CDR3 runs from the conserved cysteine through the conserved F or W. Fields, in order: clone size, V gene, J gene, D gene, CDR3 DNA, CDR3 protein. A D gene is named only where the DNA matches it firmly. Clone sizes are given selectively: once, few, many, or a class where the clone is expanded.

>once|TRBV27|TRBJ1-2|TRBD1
TGTGGCAGCAGTTTCCTCCCCGGGACAGGGGCCTCTGGCTACACCTTC
CGSSFLPGTGASGYTF
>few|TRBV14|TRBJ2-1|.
TGTGCCAGCAGCCACCTAGGACAGAGAGCTTACAATGAGCAGTTCTTC
CASSHLGQRAYNEQFF
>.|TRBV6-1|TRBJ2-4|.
TGTGCCAGCAGTGAACCAGCCTTAGCCAAAAACATTCAGTACTTC
CASSEPALAKNIQYF
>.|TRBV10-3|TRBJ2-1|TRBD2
TGTGCCATCAGTGATTCCGGACTAGCGGACCAGGTTGTGAATGAGCAGTTCTTC
CAISDSGLADQVVNEQFF
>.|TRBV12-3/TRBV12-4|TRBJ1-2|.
TGTGCCAGCAGTCCAGCCGGGGCCGACGGCTACACCTTC
CASSPAGADGYTF
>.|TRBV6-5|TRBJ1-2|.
TGTGCCAGCAGTTACGGGCAGTACTATGGCTACACCTTC
CASSYGQYYGYTF
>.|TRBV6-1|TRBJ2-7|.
TGTGCCAGCAGTGAAGTTGGTCAGGGCTACGAGCAGTACTTC
CASSEVGQGYEQYF
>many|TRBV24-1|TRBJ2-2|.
TGTGCCACCCGAACAGGGTCGGACACCGGGGAGCTGTTTTTT
CATRTGSDTGELFF
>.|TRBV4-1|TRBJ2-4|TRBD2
TGCGCCAGCAGCCAGTCGGGCGGGAGTCGAACCAAAAACATTCAGTACTTC
CASSQSGGSRTKNIQYF
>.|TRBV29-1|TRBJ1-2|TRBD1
TGCAGCTGCGCACAGGGGAATAACTATGGCTACACCTTC
CSCAQGNNYGYTF
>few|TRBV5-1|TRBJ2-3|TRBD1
TGCGCCAGCAGCTATTCGGGACAGCCTCTCACAGATACGCAGTATTTT
CASSYSGQPLTDTQYF
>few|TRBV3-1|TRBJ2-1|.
TGTGCCAGCAGCCTCTCCTTCGGGAAGACCTACAATGAGCAGTTCTTC
CASSLSFGKTYNEQFF
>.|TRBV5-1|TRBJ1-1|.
TGCGCCAGCAGCTTGATCAGGCAGAACACTGAAGCTTTCTTT
CASSLIRQNTEAFF